This T cell receptor (beta chain) originates from a study of blood T cells in healthy people across ages (dated by TCRdb to about 2015). About the full investigation: In model experiments, template switching captured about one uniquely barcoded TCR beta cDNA molecule for every two T cells. Age-related changes in TCR beta repertoire diversity were measured in the study by deep sequencing normalized with unique cDNA molecular identifiers. The donors were split into four age groups: young (average about 16 years), middle-aged (about 40), aged (more than 55) and long-lived (roughly 80). Two additional independent replicas of 1 million unique cDNA reads from the same blood draw were analyzed for two donors (one aged 18 to 30 and one aged 80 or older).

Donors were 40 or so systemically healthy Caucasian individuals from Russia aged 6 to 90 years. Around 9.8 milliliters of peripheral blood were collected from each donor into EDTA-treated Vacutainer tubes. PBMCs were isolated by Ficoll-Paque density-gradient centrifugation, with at least 7 million obtained per sample. Total RNA, at least 5 micrograms per sample, was extracted from PBMCs with Trizol reagent. Naive CD45RAhigh/CD27high T cell percentages were measured by flow cytometry on a PBMC aliquot from every donor. Notes on this clonotype: The antigen this receptor binds is unknown. The junction departs from germline at one end; a sequencing error may be responsible.

The full study reports these points: As age increased, observed TCR beta diversity per million T cells dropped in a roughly linear way, and a significant reduction was already evident by age approximately 40. Estimates of total diversity based on one million sequenced T cells were considered lower bounds and underestimates. There was a strong correlation between observed TCR beta diversity and the percentage of naive T cells measured by flow cytometry. Compared with the aged group, the long-lived group had more naive CD4+ T cells, fewer expanded clones and increased TCR diversity, a pattern suggesting age selection. Since profiling was done on bulk unsorted PBMCs, naive and antigen-experienced compartments could not be conclusively compared. Because donor CMV infection status was unknown, age-related changes in expanded clonotypes were potentially confounded.

Inclusive of the bounding cysteine and phenylalanine, the CDR3 is 15 residues long. Only CDR3 DNA is held: 45 bases, read in frame from base 1. Library generation was performed with 5' RACE. The data were produced on an Illumina HiSeq 2500. A second roughly 7 to 11 cycle PCR used a sample-barcoded 5' primer and a J-beta primer mix. A unique molecular identifier was introduced onto each TCR beta cDNA molecule by a template-switch 5' adaptor carrying 12 random nucleotides. Each sample yielded at least 2.5 million CDR3-containing paired-end reads. All of the RNA was converted into first-strand cDNA using the Mint cDNA synthesis kit, with a TRBC-specific oligonucleotide serving as the primer. Following uracil-DNA glycosylase treatment, a first 18-cycle PCR with universal primers M1SS and BC2_uni_R was performed on all cDNA. The original pipeline was this. Normalization of each sample was performed by random selection of 1 million high-quality reads, each carrying a distinct molecular identifier. Reads with shared molecular identifiers were discarded instead of being binned into consensus sequences. CDR3 identification, clonotype clustering and error correction used MiTCR with a Q25 quality threshold and the strictest error-elimination algorithm. A nonparametric unseen species model using Euler transformation provided a lower-bound estimate of total TCR beta diversity. The public reads were run again by TCRdb, first through fastp at Q25 and then through MiXCR, and only productive beta chains were kept. Here each entry gathers all rows of one CDR3 protein and keeps the most common genes and DNA. What appears here as the V and J calls and clone size reflects TCRdb's work, not the paper's. The sample data list some 1,000,000 distinct CDR3 sequences, and 20% to 25% of these were observed just once. Around 0.75% of the sample is held by the ten biggest clonotypes.

This sample was shared with a second study, whose subject was T cells of mothers and their children. As noted in the second study: Nine systemically healthy Caucasian individuals, comprising three mothers and their six children, were included as donors. cDNA synthesis used all of the extracted RNA, with about 1.5 ug of RNA in each 15 ul reaction. In the second PCR, the M1S primer introduced both the sample barcodes and 2-4 random nucleotides. More than 8 million TCR beta CDR3 reads were obtained from each mother, and some 3 million reads were obtained from each child. Thymic selection shapes the output of TCR recombination in a similar way in related and unrelated pairs, and inherited differences have a minor effect. Normalized repertoire overlap in related mother-child pairs was always slightly higher than in unrelated mother-child pairs, but the difference was never significant. With a sensitivity of about 100 clones per million clonotypes, no persistent microchimeric T cell clones were detected. In the study, deep NGS was used to compare the TCR beta repertoires of mothers and children, and features distinguishing related mother-child pairs from unrelated individuals were sought. Mothers averaged about 37 +/- 4 years of age and children averaged around 10 +/- 4 years. After adapters were ligated using NEBNext reagents, the libraries underwent 100+100 nt paired-end sequencing on an Illumina HiSeq 2000. Mother and child libraries were prepared a month apart and sequenced in separate runs to prevent cross-contamination. For each donor, between roughly 500,000 and 2,200,000 distinct TCR beta clonotypes were identified. Naive TCR beta clonotypes were estimated from low-frequency clonotypes matched to each donor's FACS-determined naive share, without sorting.

This clonotype originated in a girl under 10 years old in good health. Recombination linked TRBV12-3 or TRBV12-4 to TRBJ2-7; the D gene is perhaps TRBD1, from 6 matching bases. The sequenced sample consisted of blood. The base sequence is TGTGCCAGCAGTATATCTACAGGGAAAAAAGACGAGCAGTGCTTC. It translates as CASSISTGKKDEQCF.